Listed here is a single T cell receptor beta chain. Its antigen remains unknown. Naive CD8 isolation took CD45RO-negative cells positively selected for CCR7 and excluded terminally differentiated effector memory CD45RA+ cells. Recent acute infections and vaccinations were absent in the healthy HIV-negative adult donors. Profiling relied on immunoSEQ multiplex PCR, and the TCRdb table lists in-frame clones only, not all of them. This sample has over 2 million clones, with approximately 94% found just once. This entry comes from a study of shared clonotypes between healthy human individuals. Study-level findings and limits: Clonotype sharing across several donors was observed for 4.5% to 6.5% of naive CD4 clonotypes.

The CDR3 totals 15 residues. Germline-derived CDR1 and CDR2 are SGDLS and YYNGEE. V was pared by 2 bases and J by 3 bases, with 15 bases between. The chain recombines TRBV9 with TRBJ2-7; the D gene is possibly TRBD2 (6 bases). The sample comprised naive CD8+ T cells sorted from blood. This clonotype was sampled from a man between 18 and 29 years old in good health. CDR3 in DNA: TGTGCCAGCAGCGTCCAAGGGACCGGGGGCTACGAGCAGTACTTC. Residues: CASSVQGTGGYEQYF.